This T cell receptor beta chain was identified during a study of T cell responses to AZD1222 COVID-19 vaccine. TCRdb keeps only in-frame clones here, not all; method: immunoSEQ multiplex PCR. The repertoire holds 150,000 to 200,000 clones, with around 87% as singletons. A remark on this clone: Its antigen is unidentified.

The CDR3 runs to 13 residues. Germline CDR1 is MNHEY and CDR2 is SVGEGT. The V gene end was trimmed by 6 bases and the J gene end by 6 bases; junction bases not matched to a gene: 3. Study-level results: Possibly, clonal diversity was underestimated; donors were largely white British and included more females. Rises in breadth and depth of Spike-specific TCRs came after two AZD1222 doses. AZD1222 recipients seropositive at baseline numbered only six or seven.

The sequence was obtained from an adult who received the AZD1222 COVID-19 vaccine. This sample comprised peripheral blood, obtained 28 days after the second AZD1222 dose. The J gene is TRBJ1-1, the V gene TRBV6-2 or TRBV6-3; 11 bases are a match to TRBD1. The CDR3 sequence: CASSLGQGAEAFF. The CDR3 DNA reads TGTGCCAGCAGCCTGGGACAGGGGGCTGAAGCTTTCTTT.